This T cell receptor beta chain was captured by sequencing in a study of blood T cell repertoires in COVID-19 (dated by TCRdb to about 2020). General notes on the study: Collaborator samples came from the United States, Italy and Spain and covered acute and convalescent phases of COVID-19. The material from the prospective study consisted of cDNA or gDNA derived from T cells, B-cell-depleted T cells, or PBMCs. The dataset comprised deeply sampled blood TCRbeta repertoires from subjects exposed to, actively infected with, or recovered from COVID-19. A freely available public database, intended as a resource for researchers studying the immune response to SARS-CoV-2, is where the repertoires were released. The samples were drawn from the first 160 participants of the ongoing ImmuneRACE study and from some 1,300 subjects provided by 6 global collaborators. Nearly every sample came with metadata listing a de-identified subject ID, COVID-19 status, age in years and sex. Where HLA class I and class II types were available, the types were taken from metadata supplied by the sample provider, not from assay-based typing. Beyond this particular receptor, the publication reports: The quantity of clinical and demographic metadata differed by source and by participant and was supplied without curation.

Measured from the cysteine to the phenylalanine, the CDR3 is 14 residues long. Of all the DNA, just the CDR3 is kept, 42 bases in frame from base 1. The germline V gene (reference sequence) yields LNHDA for CDR1 and SQIVND for CDR2. The trim is 3 bases for V and 4 bases for J, with a gap of 10 bases between the germline ends. Details on this clone: Which antigen it targets is not known. No base quality information exists; no much larger clone differs at one position. Other DNA sequences in the same sample also yield this CDR3.

TCRbeta CDR3 regions were amplified from genomic DNA using the immunoSEQ Assay, a bias-controlled multiplex PCR. The original methods were these. Within the assay, amplification of reference gene primers was used to estimate how many nucleated cells each sample contained. To quantify the absolute abundance of each unique TCRbeta CDR3 rearrangement, sequence reads were collapsed and filtered. Productive Simpson clonality was computed per sample as the square root of Simpson's diversity index over productive rearrangements. What TCRdb holds here is the immuneACCESS table cut down to in-frame rearrangements. Part of the clones is not present; checked against another copy, under half of the missing clones reflect an unresolved V gene, and the others are unexplained. That table is the source of V, J and clone size, and D and trimming were worked out from the DNA. In this sample the table shows around 400,000 clones, 80% to 90% of which occur a single time. The ten largest clonotypes hold 2.3% of the sample.

One collaborating source in Seattle enrolled patients while the patients were actively infected and followed the patients over time throughout the course of disease. Each collaborating institution followed its own protocols to collect whole blood in K2EDTA tubes. For TCRbeta analysis, collaborators shipped samples in one of three forms: frozen whole blood, isolated PBMCs, or DNA extracted from either of those sample types. This TCR came from a woman aged 55-70 years with COVID-19, enrolled during active disease. Sequencing used peripheral blood. The rearranged chain carries TRBV19 and TRBJ1-5; the D segment could be TRBD1, given 5 matching bases. The nucleotide sequence reads as follows: TGTGCCAGTAGTATCAGGGAGGGGAATCAGCCCCAGCATTTT. Its translation reads: CASSIREGNQPQHF.